These 28 T cell receptor beta chains came from one sample sequenced in a study of brain T cells in children with intractable seizures. Libraries were prepared by immunoSEQ multiplex PCR; TCRdb keeps only in-frame clonotypes and omits some of them. In the table there are approximately 330,000 clones, approximately 93% of which are singletons. Time point given: blood from clinic visit 5 months post-surgery; TSC patient then seizure free. The sequenced sample was peripheral blood, obtained more than 4 months after surgery. These TCRs come from a boy younger than two with tuberous sclerosis and intractable seizures.

V and J are TRBV2 and TRBJ2-1; TRBD2 matches at 7 bases. Germline CDR1 is SNHLY and CDR2 is FYNNEI. V trimming: 1 base; J trimming: 5 bases; junction bases outside the gene matches: 11. The CDR3 consists of 17 residues. The CDR3 loop is CASSEGAHLAVNNEQFF. CDR3 bases: TGTGCCAGCAGTGAAGGGGCTCACCTAGCGGTAAACAATGAGCAGTTCTTC. Full variable domain (outside the CDR3, taken from reference TRBV2 and TRBJ2-1): EPEVTQTPSHQVTQMGQEVILRCVPISNHLYFYWYRQILGQKVEFLVSFYNNEISEKSEIFDDQFSVERPDGSNFTLKIRSTKLEDSAMYFCASSEGAHLAVNNEQFFGPGTRLTVL.

The gene calls are TRBV3-1 (or the pseudogene TRBV3-2) and TRBJ2-5; D is possibly TRBD1 (8 bases). Germline CDR1 LGHDT, CDR2 YNNKEL (reference sequence). The CDR3 is made up of 16 amino acids. Trimming shortened V by 0 bases and J by 5 bases, and 16 bases separated the two germline ends. CDR3 nucleotide sequence: TGTGCCAGCAGCCAAGAAGCGGACAGGGAGGGGGAGACCCAGTACTTC. This codes for CASSQEADREGETQYF.

V usage is TRBV6-5 and J usage is TRBJ2-1; 7 bases are shared with TRBD2. Germline values: CDR1 MNHEY, CDR2 SVGAGI. The junction had 2 bases not matched to a gene; V was cut back by 6 bases and J by 9 bases. This CDR3 comprises 11 residues. CDR3 loop: CASRERGEQFF. The CDR3 DNA is TGTGCCAGCAGAGAGCGGGGTGAGCAGTTCTTC.

V usage is TRBV5-1 and J usage is TRBJ2-7; 10 bases are shared with TRBD2. The junction had 2 bases not matched to a gene; V was cut back by 0 bases and J by 2 bases. The germline V gene encodes CDR1 SGHRS and CDR2 YFSETQ. The CDR3 loop spans 15 amino acids. Written as DNA, the CDR3 is TGCGCCAGCAGCTTGGGGACTAGCGGAGCCTACGAGCAGTACTTC. Translated: CASSLGTSGAYEQYF.

This clone came up once. Other nucleotide sequences from this sample produce the same CDR3. The V call is TRBV7-9, the J call TRBJ1-2, with D unclear. The CDR3 has 13 residues. Deletions cut 1 base from V and 3 bases from J, with 6 bases between. The germline gives CDR1 SEHNR, CDR2 FQNEAQ (reference sequence). The CDR3 coding sequence is TGTGCCAGCAGCTTAGGGGGAGACTATGGCTACACCTTC. It translates to CASSLGGDYGYTF.

This rearrangement joins TRBV30 to TRBJ2-7; no clear D gene. The CDR3 runs 13 residues. Germline V gives CDR1 GTSNPN, CDR2 SVGIG (reference sequence). Trimming removed 5 bases from V and 0 bases from J, with 11 bases in between. CDR3 amino acids: CAWGDRSSYEQYF. For the CDR3, the DNA is TGTGCCTGGGGAGACCGAAGCTCCTACGAGCAGTACTTC.

The rearrangement links TRBV27 to TRBJ2-2; D call uncertain. Trimming cost V 4 bases and J 0 bases, with 0 bases left between them. The CDR3 extends over 12 amino acids. Looked up from germline, CDR1 is MNHEY and CDR2 is SMNVEV (reference sequence). This CDR3 reads CASSSNTGELFF. CDR3 sequence (DNA): TGTGCCAGCAGTTCGAACACCGGGGAGCTGTTTTTT.

This chain uses TRBV29-1 with TRBJ1-1; D is uncertain. Looked up from germline, CDR1 is SQVTM and CDR2 is ANQGSEA. This CDR3 has 12 amino acids. Trimming removed 1 base at V and 6 bases at J, with 9 bases between. CDR3 DNA: TGCAGCGTTGAAGCCGAGGTCCCTGAAGCTTTCTTT. It specifies CSVEAEVPEAFF. The full variable domain, completed using reference TRBV29-1 and TRBJ1-1, is SAVISQKPSRDICQRGTSLTIQCQVDSQVTMMFWYRQQPGQSLTLIATANQGSEATYESGFVIDKFPISRPNLTFSTLTVSNMSPEDSSIYLCSVEAEVPEAFFGQGTRLTVV.

The rearrangement links TRBV2 to TRBJ2-3; D is unclear. Germline loops: CDR1 SNHLY, CDR2 FYNNEI. V shed 5 bases and J shed 2 bases, with 11 bases lying between them. The CDR3 covers 14 residues. The CDR3 bases are TGTGCCAGCAGTTTATCCTACATCACAGATACGCAGTATTTT. This sequence encodes CASSLSYITDTQYF.

The rearrangement joins TRBV7-2 to TRBJ2-3; TRBD2 aligns across 10 bases. The CDR3 spans 16 residues. CDR1 is SGHTA and CDR2 is FQGNSA in the germline V gene. The V segment lost 5 bases and the J segment 2 bases; nucleotides outside the gene matches: 7. CDR3 sequence: CASSRRLAGFTDTQYF. The CDR3 DNA is TGTGCCAGCAGCCGCCGACTAGCGGGCTTCACAGATACGCAGTATTTT.

The J gene is TRBJ1-5, the V gene TRBV15; maybe TRBD1 (6 bases). This CDR3 contains 14 residues. Germline V CDR1 and CDR2: LNHNV, YYDKDF (reference sequence). V was shortened by 5 bases and J by 2 bases, with 10 bases between the two germline ends. CDR3 protein: CATSSGGGNQPQHF. The CDR3 coding sequence is TGTGCCACCAGCTCGGGGGGCGGCAATCAGCCCCAGCATTTT.

Note on this clone: Other DNA sequences in the sample encode the same CDR3. This sequence joins TRBV3-1 (or the pseudogene TRBV3-2) and TRBJ1-3; D might be TRBD1 (6 bases). CDR1 and CDR2 from the germline V gene are LGHDT and YNNKEL (reference sequence). Trimming pared 4 bases from V and 4 bases from J, leaving 8 bases between. The CDR3 extends over 13 amino acids. For the CDR3, the DNA is TGTGCCAGCAGCCCAGGGGCGGGAAACACCATATATTTT. This gives the protein CASSPGAGNTIYF.

This chain links TRBV24-1 with TRBJ2-2; tentative D call: TRBD2 (5 bases). The germline V gene encodes CDR1 KGHDR and CDR2 SFDVKD. Deletions cut 0 bases from V and 3 bases from J, with 7 bases between. CDR3 length: 15 amino acids. The CDR3 region has the DNA TGTGCCACCAGTGATTTGGGACTCGACACCGGGGAGCTGTTTTTT. Its protein is CATSDLGLDTGELFF.

V usage is TRBV30 and J usage is TRBJ2-7; D is possibly TRBD1 or TRBD2 (5 bases each). Germline V gene lookup returns CDR1 GTSNPN and CDR2 SVGIG (reference sequence). With 0 bases removed from V and 2 bases from J, the gap between germline ends came to 17 bases. This CDR3 comprises 16 residues. CDR3 sequence: CAWSVTRRDGTYEQYF. The DNA of the CDR3 is TGTGCCTGGAGTGTAACGAGACGGGACGGAACCTACGAGCAGTACTTC.

J is TRBJ2-1 and V is TRBV9, with D perhaps being TRBD1 or TRBD2 (5 bases each). V was shortened by 0 bases and J by 5 bases, with 15 bases between the two germline ends. The CDR3 sequence is 16 residues long. Looked up from germline, CDR1 is SGDLS and CDR2 is YYNGEE. The chain's CDR3 is CASSVVVWRTHNEQFF. The CDR3, as DNA: TGTGCCAGCAGCGTAGTTGTATGGAGGACACACAATGAGCAGTTCTTC.

The count of this clone is one. This chain uses TRBV24-1 with TRBJ2-7, with D perhaps TRBD1 or TRBD2 (5 bases each). The length of the CDR3 is 14 residues. V was shortened by 5 bases and J by 4 bases, with 14 bases between the two germline ends. Germline V gives CDR1 KGHDR, CDR2 SFDVKD. The CDR3, as DNA: TGTGCCACCAGTGCCGCCGGGACCGGGTACGAGCAGTACTTC. Translation gives CATSAAGTGYEQYF.

CDR3 bases: TGTGCCAGCAGCTTGACAGGGGGCTACGAGCAGTACTTC. Translating gives CASSLTGGYEQYF. The genes are TRBV12-1 and TRBJ2-7; TRBD1 reflects the table's D call only, with no check against the DNA. TRBV12-1 is termed a pseudogene. CDR3 length equals 13 residues.

The chain is built from TRBV6-2 or TRBV6-3 and TRBJ2-1; 8 nucleotides match TRBD2. The V gene's germline CDR1 is MNHEY and CDR2 SVGEGT. The CDR3 runs to 19 residues. Unmatched junction bases numbered 20, after V lost 2 bases and J lost 8 bases. The DNA for the CDR3 is TGTGCCAGCAGTTACCTGATAGTTACTAGACTAGCGACGGCCCATGAGCAGTTCTTC. Protein sequence: CASSYLIVTRLATAHEQFF.

The V call is TRBV27, the J call TRBJ1-2; a possible D gene is TRBD1 (5 bases). Germline assignment: CDR1 MNHEY and CDR2 SMNVEV (reference sequence). The V end was cut by 9 bases, the J end by 6 bases, with 23 bases between. There are 15 residues in the CDR3. Written as DNA, the CDR3 is TGTGCCAGACAATTAGGAGCAGGGTTGTCCAATGGCTACACCTTC. Encoded protein: CARQLGAGLSNGYTF.

The chain links TRBV7-8 to TRBJ2-5; no firm D call. The CDR3 runs to 14 residues. CDR1 is SGHVS, CDR2 FQNEAQ, per germline. Trimming took off 5 bases at V and 4 bases at J, with 14 bases between the two ends. CDR3 bases: TGTGCCAGCAGCCTAAAGAGGTTATCAGAGACCCAGTACTTC. The encoded protein is CASSLKRLSETQYF.

V usage is TRBV7-3 and J usage is TRBJ2-1; D might be TRBD1 (5 bases). The CDR3 contains 15 residues. The V gene lost 5 bases and the J gene lost 4 bases, with 15 bases spanning the gap. The germline V gene encodes CDR1 SGHTA and CDR2 FQGTGA. The CDR3 bases are TGTGCCAGCAGCCCGAACCCGACAGAATACAATGAGCAGTTCTTC. This gives the protein CASSPNPTEYNEQFF.

The gene calls are TRBV9 and TRBJ2-2, with 7 bases fitting TRBD1. This CDR3 has 15 amino acids. Looked up from germline, CDR1 is SGDLS and CDR2 is YYNGEE. With 7 bases clipped from V and 0 bases from J, the junction kept 6 bases outside the gene matches. CDR3 sequence: CASERGTANTGELFF. The CDR3, as DNA: TGTGCCAGCGAGAGGGGGACAGCGAACACCGGGGAGCTGTTTTTT.

The V and J genes are TRBV4-2 and TRBJ2-7, with D tentatively TRBD2 (6 bases). The CDR3 is made up of 14 amino acids. V lost 4 bases, J lost 0 bases, and 10 bases lay in between. Per the germline V gene, CDR1 is LGHNA and CDR2 is YNFKEQ. The CDR3 sequence is CASSLKTSSYEQYF. Here the CDR3 DNA reads TGTGCCAGCAGCCTTAAGACTAGCTCCTACGAGCAGTACTTC.

The chain recombines TRBV18 with TRBJ1-2; TRBD1 agrees at 7 bases. CDR3 size: 15 residues. Germline CDR1 KGHSH, CDR2 LQKENI. With 1 base clipped from V and 7 bases from J, the junction kept 9 bases outside the gene matches. Written as DNA, the CDR3 is TGTGCCAGCTCACCACGGGGAGCAGGGGGTTTTGGCTACACCTTC. It is translated as CASSPRGAGGFGYTF.

The gene calls are TRBV6-5 and TRBJ2-7; D may correspond to TRBD1 or TRBD2 (5 bases each). In germline, CDR1 is MNHEY, CDR2 SVGAGI. With 8 bases removed from V and 7 bases from J, the gap between germline ends came to 24 bases. CDR3 length equals 15 residues. The CDR3 sequence is CASVNILGPAYEQYF. In DNA form, the CDR3 reads TGTGCCAGCGTAAATATTTTGGGACCGGCTTATGAGCAGTACTTC.

This clone has a single count. DNA for the CDR3: TGTGCCAGCAGTTCCTACGGGACCGGTCCAGACTCCTACGAGCAGTACTTC. Its protein product is CASSSYGTGPDSYEQYF. The genes are TRBV27 and TRBJ2-7; D may correspond to TRBD1 or TRBD2 (5 bases each). V lost 4 bases, J lost 0 bases, and 19 bases lay in between. Per germline, CDR1 MNHEY and CDR2 SMNVEV (reference sequence). This CDR3 contains 17 residues.

The genes are TRBV4-1 and TRBJ1-2, with D hard to call. The germline gives CDR1 MGHRA, CDR2 YSYEKL. V was trimmed by 2 bases and J by 4 bases, leaving 11 bases between them. The CDR3 sequence is 14 residues long. Written as DNA, the CDR3 is TGCGCCAGCAGCCAAAGTCCGGGATCCTATGGCTACACCTTC. Translated, it gives CASSQSPGSYGYTF.

The chain combines TRBV3-1 (or the pseudogene TRBV3-2) with TRBJ1-2; a weak D match, TRBD1 (5 bases). From germline, CDR1 is LGHDT and CDR2 YNNKEL (reference sequence). Trimming took off 0 bases at V and 8 bases at J, with 10 bases between the two ends. The CDR3 loop spans 13 amino acids. The CDR3 sequence is CASSQERGRGYTF. CDR3 nucleotides: TGTGCCAGCAGCCAAGAAAGGGGTAGGGGCTACACCTTC.